These 3 T cell receptor beta chains came from one sample sequenced in a study of T cell repertoires in cytomegalovirus infection (dated by TCRdb to between 2018 and 2021). The treatment or condition label of this sample denotes: in vitro stimulation with specific CMV peptide epitopes to enrich CMV-specific T cells. For sequencing, an Illumina HiSeq 1500 was employed. TCRdb trimmed public reads at Q25 via fastp, called clones via MiXCR and kept in-frame beta chains. Rows with one shared CDR3 protein collapse into an entry with the most common genes and DNA. The sample table contains 640,000 or so distinct CDR3 sequences; only one count was recorded for approximately 33% of them. 18% of the sample is in the top ten clones. These receptors have no identified antigens. The sample here was cultured PBMCs, taken from culture after CMV antigen stimulation. The receptor set was obtained from a human donor in good health (CMV status not recorded). Some clones in this sample may be carry-over from other donors' samples.

This clonotype appeared a few times. CDR3 DNA: TGTGCCAGTAGTATATTCGGGACAGGCCTCAATCAGCCCCAGCATTTT. Encoded protein: CASSIFGTGLNQPQHF. J is TRBJ1-5 and V is TRBV19, with TRBD1 matching 8 bases. The CDR3 length is 16 residues. Germline lookup yields CDR1 LNHDA and CDR2 SQIVND (reference sequence). V lost 2 bases and J lost 3; bases outside the gene matches: 6.

The chain links TRBV20-1 to TRBJ2-7, with 10 bases identical to TRBD1. CDR3 length: 15 amino acids. The junction had 5 bases not matched to a gene; V was cut back by 0 bases and J by 3 bases. In germline, CDR1 is DFQATT, CDR2 SNEGSKA (reference sequence). The DNA for the CDR3 is TGCAGTGCTAGAGATCGGGACAGGGGCTTCTACGAGCAGTACTTC. Translating it yields CSARDRDRGFYEQYF.

The chain employs TRBV5-4 and TRBJ2-1, with 8 bases fitting TRBD2. Germline values: CDR1 SGHNT, CDR2 YYREEE (reference sequence). The CDR3 has 14 amino acids. The J segment lost 6 bases and the V segment lost 10 bases, leaving 12 bases of the junction unmatched. This CDR3 is CASRSSGGFNEQFF. The CDR3 DNA reads as TGTGCCTCCAGGTCCAGCGGGGGCTTCAATGAGCAGTTCTTC. Variable domain in full (rest from reference TRBV5-4 and TRBJ2-1): ETGVTQSPTHLIKTRGQQVTLRCSSQSGHNTVSWYQQALGQGPQFIFQYYREEENGRGNFPPRFSGLQFPNYSSELNVNALELDDSALYLCASRSSGGFNEQFFGPGTRLTVL.